The T cell receptor (beta chain) under discussion was sequenced for a study of blood T cell repertoires in COVID-19. The V gene's germline CDR1 is LNHDA and CDR2 SQIVND (reference sequence). V lost 5 bases, J lost 2 bases, and 10 bases lay in between. CDR3 length: 14 residues. Libraries were prepared by immunoSEQ multiplex PCR; TCRdb keeps only in-frame clonotypes and omits some of them. The sample has 220,000 or so clones; roughly 92% are singletons. The TCR sequence derives from a man in his 60s with COVID-19, enrolled during active disease. The sample consisted of peripheral blood. The V call is TRBV19, the J call TRBJ2-1; D possibly corresponds to TRBD2 (6 bases). The CDR3 loop reads CASSSGGAYNEQFF. The CDR3 region has the DNA TGTGCCAGTAGTTCCGGCGGGGCCTACAATGAGCAGTTCTTC.